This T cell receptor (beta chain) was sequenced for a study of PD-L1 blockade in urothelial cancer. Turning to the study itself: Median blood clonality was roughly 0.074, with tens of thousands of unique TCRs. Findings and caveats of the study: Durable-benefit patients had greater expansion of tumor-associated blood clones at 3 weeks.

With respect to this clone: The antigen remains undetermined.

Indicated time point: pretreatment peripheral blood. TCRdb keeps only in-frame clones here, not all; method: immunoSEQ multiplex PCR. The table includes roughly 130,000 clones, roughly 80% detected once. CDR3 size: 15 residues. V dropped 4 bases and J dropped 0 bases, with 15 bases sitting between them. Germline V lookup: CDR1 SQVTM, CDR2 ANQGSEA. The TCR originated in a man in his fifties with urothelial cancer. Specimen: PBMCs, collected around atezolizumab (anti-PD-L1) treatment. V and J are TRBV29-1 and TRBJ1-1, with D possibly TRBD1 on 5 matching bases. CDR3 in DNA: TGCAGCGTTGGATTACCAGGGTGGATGAACACTGAAGCTTTCTTT. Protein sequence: CSVGLPGWMNTEAFF.